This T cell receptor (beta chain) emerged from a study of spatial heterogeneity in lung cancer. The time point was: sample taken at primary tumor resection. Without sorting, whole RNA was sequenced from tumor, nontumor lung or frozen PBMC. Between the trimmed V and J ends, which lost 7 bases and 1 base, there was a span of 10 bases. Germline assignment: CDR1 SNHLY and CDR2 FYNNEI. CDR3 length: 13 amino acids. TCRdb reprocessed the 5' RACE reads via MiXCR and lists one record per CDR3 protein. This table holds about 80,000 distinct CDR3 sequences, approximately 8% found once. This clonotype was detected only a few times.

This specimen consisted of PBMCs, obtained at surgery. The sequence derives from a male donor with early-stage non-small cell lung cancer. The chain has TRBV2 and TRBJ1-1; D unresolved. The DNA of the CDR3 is TGTGCCAGCATGACCCAGAGGAACACTGAAGCTTTCTTT. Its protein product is CASMTQRNTEAFF.